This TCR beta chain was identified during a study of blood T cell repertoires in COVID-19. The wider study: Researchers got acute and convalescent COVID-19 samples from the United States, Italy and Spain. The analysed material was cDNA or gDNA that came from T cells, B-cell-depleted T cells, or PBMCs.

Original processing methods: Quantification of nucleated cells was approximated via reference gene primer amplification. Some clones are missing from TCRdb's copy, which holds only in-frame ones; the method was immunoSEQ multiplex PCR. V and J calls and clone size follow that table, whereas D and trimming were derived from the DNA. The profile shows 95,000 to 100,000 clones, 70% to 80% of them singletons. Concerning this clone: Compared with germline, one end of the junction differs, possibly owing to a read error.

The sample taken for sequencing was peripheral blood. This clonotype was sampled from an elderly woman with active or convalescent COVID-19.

CDR3 residues: CASSPLAVGSYNEQFF. The CDR3 DNA reads TGTGCCAGCAGCCCACTAGCGGTGGGATCCTACAATGAGCAGTTCTTC. The V gene is TRBV5-1, the J gene TRBJ2-1; TRBD2 matches 8 bases. CDR1 is SGHRS and CDR2 is YFSETQ in the germline V gene. The CDR3 loop spans 16 amino acids.